This T cell receptor beta chain was recorded in a study of human T cells and chemical hapten exposure. Study conclusions and caveats: DPC sensitization did not alter TCRs above 1 in 1000 frequency.

Time point reported: patch test 3, about 24 weeks after DPC sensitization. This sample's treatment: therapeutic diphenylcyclopropenone sensitization with weekly scalp DPC. With respect to this clonotype: Its antigen is unidentified.

Via MiXCR, TCRdb re-called the RACE reads, giving one row per CDR3 protein. The sample records 190,000 or so distinct CDR3 sequences, around 23% being singletons. From germline, CDR1 is SGHTA and CDR2 FQGTGA. This CDR3 contains 13 residues. Trimming removed 4 bases at V and 1 base at J, with 5 bases between. The starting material was whole blood, obtained in connection with sensitization to the hapten diphenylcyclopropenone (DPC). The chain employs TRBV7-3 and TRBJ2-1; D is ambiguous. The sequence was collected from a woman between 35 and 50 years old with alopecia areata. Some clones in this sample may be carry-over from other donors' samples. Here the CDR3 reads CASSSNSYNEQFF. CDR3 DNA sequence: TGTGCCAGCAGCTCCAATTCCTACAATGAGCAGTTCTTC. The variable domain in full, with the rest retrieved from reference TRBV7-3 and TRBJ2-1, is GAGVSQTPSNKVTEKGKYVELRCDPISGHTALYWYRQSLGQGPEFLIYFQGTGAADDSGLPNDRFFAVRPEGSVSTLKIQRTERGDSAVYLCASSSNSYNEQFFGPGTRLTVL.